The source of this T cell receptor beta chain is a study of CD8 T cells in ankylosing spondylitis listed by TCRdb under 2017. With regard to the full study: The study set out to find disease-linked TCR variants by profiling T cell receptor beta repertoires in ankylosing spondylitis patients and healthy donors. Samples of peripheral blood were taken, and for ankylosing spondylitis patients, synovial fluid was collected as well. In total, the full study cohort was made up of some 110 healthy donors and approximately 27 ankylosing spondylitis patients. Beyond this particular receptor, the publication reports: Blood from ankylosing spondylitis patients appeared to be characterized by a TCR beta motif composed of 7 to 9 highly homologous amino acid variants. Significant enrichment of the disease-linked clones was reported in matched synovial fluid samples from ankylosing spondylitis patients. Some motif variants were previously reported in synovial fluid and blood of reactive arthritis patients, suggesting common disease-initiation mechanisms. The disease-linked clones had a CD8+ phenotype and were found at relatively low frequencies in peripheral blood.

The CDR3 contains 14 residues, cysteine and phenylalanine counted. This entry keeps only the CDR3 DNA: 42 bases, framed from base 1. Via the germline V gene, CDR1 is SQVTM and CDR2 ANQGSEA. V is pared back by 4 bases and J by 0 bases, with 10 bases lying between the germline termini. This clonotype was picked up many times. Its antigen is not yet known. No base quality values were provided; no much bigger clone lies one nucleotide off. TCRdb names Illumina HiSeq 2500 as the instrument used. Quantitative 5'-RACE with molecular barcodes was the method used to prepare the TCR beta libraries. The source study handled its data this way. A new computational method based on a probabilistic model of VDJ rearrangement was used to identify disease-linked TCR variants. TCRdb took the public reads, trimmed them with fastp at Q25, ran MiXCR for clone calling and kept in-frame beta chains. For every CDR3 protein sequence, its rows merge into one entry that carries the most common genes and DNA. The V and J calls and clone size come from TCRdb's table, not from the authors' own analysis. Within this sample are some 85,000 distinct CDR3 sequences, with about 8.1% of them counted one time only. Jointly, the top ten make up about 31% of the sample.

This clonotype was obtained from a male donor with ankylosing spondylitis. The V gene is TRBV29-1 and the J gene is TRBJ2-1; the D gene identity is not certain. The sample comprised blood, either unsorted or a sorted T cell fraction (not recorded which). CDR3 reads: CSVAGGASYNEQFF. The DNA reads TGCAGCGTTGCGGGCGGAGCCTCCTACAATGAGCAGTTCTTC.